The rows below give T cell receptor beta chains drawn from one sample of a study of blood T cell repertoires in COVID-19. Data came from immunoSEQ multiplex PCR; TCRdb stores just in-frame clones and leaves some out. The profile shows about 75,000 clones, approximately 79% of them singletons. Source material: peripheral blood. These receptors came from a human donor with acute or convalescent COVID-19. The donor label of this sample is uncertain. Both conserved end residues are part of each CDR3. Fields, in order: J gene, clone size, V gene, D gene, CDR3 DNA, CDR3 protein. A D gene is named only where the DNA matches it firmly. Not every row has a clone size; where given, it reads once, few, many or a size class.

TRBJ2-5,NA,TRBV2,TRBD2,TGTGCCAGCACCTTACCGCCGGGACTAGCGGGAGGCCGGCCAGAGACCCAGTACTTC,CASTLPPGLAGGRPETQYF
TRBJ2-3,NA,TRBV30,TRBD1,TGTGCCTGGAGTGTACCCGACAGGGGCCTTGCAGATACGCAGTATTTT,CAWSVPDRGLADTQYF
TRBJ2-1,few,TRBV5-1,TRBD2,TGCGCCAGCAGCTTGCTAGCGGGGGGATACAATGAGCAGTTCTTC,CASSLLAGGYNEQFF
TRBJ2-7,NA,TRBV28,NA,TGTGCCAGCAGTTCCGGAGAAGCGGGTACCTACGAGCAGTACTTC,CASSSGEAGTYEQYF
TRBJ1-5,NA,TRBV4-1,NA,TGCGCCAGCAGCCAAGAGGGTGGGGGGGCCGGACAGCCCCAGCATTTT,CASSQEGGGAGQPQHF
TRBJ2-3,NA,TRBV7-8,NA,TGTGCCAGCATCCGGGTGGGGCTCACAGATACGCAGTATTTT,CASIRVGLTDTQYF
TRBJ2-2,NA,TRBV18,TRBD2,TGTGCCAGCTCACGGACCCGGGACTACGGAACCGGGGAGCTGTTTTTT,CASSRTRDYGTGELFF
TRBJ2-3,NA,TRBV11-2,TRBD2,TGTGCCAGCAGCTTAGATTTAGGCGGGAGAGCATCAGATACGCAGTATTTT,CASSLDLGGRASDTQYF
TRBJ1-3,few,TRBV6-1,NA,TGTGCCAGCAGTGACGGACAGCTAAACACCATATATTTT,CASSDGQLNTIYF
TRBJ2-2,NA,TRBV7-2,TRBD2,TGTGCCAGCATCCGCGGGGTCGCGGGGGGGCCTTTCACCGGGGAGCTGTTTTTT,CASIRGVAGGPFTGELFF
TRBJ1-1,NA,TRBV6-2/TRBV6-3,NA,TGTGCCAGCAGCCACCGAACAGGGAGGAACACTGAAGCTTTCTTT,CASSHRTGRNTEAFF
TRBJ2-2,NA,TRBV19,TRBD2,TGTGCCAGTAGTAACCCTAGCGGAAACACCGGGGAGCTGTTTTTT,CASSNPSGNTGELFF
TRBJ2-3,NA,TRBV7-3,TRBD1,TGTGCCAGCAGCTTAGACAGGGATGGAGGTACGCAGTATTTT,CASSLDRDGGTQYF
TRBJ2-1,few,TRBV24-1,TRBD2,TGTGCCACCAGTGACCTAGCGGGAGGTTCCAATGAGCAGTTCTTC,CATSDLAGGSNEQFF
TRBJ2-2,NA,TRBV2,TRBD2,TGTGCCAGCCGGGGGGACTCATACACCGGGGAGCTGTTTTTT,CASRGDSYTGELFF
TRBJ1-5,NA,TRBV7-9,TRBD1,TGTGCCAGCAGCTTAGTCGCTGGGACAGGGGCTCAGCCCCAGCATTTT,CASSLVAGTGAQPQHF
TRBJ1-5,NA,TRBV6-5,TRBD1,TGTGCCAGCACCCAAACAGGGGGTAGCAATCAGCCCCAGCATTTT,CASTQTGGSNQPQHF
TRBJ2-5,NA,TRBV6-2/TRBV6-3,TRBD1,TGTGCCAGCAGTTGGGACAGACACCAAGAGACCCAGTACTTC,CASSWDRHQETQYF
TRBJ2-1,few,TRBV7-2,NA,TGTGCCAGCAGGAAAGAGAGGGTTACCTACAATGAGCAGTTCTTC,CASRKERVTYNEQFF
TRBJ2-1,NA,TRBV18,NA,TGTGCCAGCTCACCCCCCAGCTCCTACAATGAGCAGTTCTTC,CASSPPSSYNEQFF
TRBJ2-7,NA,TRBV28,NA,TGTGCCAGCATTAACAGGATAGGCGAGCAGTACTTC,CASINRIGEQYF
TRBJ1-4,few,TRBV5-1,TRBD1,TGCGCCAGCAGATCCGGGACAGGAAATGAAAAACTGTTTTTT,CASRSGTGNEKLFF
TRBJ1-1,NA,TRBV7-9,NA,TGTGCCAGCAGCTTAATAGGGGGACAGAACACTGAAGCTTTCTTT,CASSLIGGQNTEAFF
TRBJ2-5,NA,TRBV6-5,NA,TGTGCCAGCAGCCTCGGGAACCAAGAGACCCAGTACTTC,CASSLGNQETQYF
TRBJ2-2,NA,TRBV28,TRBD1,TGTGCCAGCAGTTCTGGGGGACAGGGATTCACCGGGGAGCTGTTTTTT,CASSSGGQGFTGELFF
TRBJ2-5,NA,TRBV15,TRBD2,TGTGCCACCAGCACTGGACTAGCGGGGTACCAAGAGACCCAGTACTTC,CATSTGLAGYQETQYF
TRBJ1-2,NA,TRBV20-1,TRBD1,TGCAGTGCTAGTACAGGGGTGGCAAAATATGGCTACACCTTC,CSASTGVAKYGYTF
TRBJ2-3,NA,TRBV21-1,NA,TGTGCCAGCAGCAACGAAGACCGGACAGTATGCACAGATACGCAGTATTTT,CASSNEDRTVCTDTQYF
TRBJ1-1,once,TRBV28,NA,TGTGCCGCAGAGGGGAACACTGAAGCTTTCTTT,CAAEGNTEAFF
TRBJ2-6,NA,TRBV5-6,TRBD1,TGTGCCAGCAGCTTCACAGGGGGATATGGGGCCAACGTCCTGACTTTC,CASSFTGGYGANVLTF
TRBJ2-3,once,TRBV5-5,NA,TGTGCCAGCAGCTTGGGAGGGCTCGCAGATACGCAGTATTTT,CASSLGGLADTQYF
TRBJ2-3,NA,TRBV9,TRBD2,TGTGCCAGCAGCGTGTTAGCGGGAGCAGGCACAGATACGCAGTATTTT,CASSVLAGAGTDTQYF
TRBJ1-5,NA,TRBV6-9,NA,TGTGCCAACCCGGGTAATCAGCCCCAGCATTTT,CANPGNQPQHF
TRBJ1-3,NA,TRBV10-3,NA,TGTGCCATCAGTCCCCCCTCCGGGGTGAGAGGAAACACCATATATTTT,CAISPPSGVRGNTIYF
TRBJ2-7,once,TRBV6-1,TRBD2,TGTGCCAGCAGTGAACTTTGGACTAGCCGTTATCACGAGCAGTACTTC,CASSELWTSRYHEQYF
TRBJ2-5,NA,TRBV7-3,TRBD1,TGTGCCAGCAGCTTGACAGGGGCTGAGGAGACCCAGTACTTC,CASSLTGAEETQYF
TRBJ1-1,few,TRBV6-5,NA,TGTGCCAGCAGGCTCAGGGTGTCTATGAACACTGAAGCTTTCTTT,CASRLRVSMNTEAFF
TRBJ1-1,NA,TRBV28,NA,TGTGCCAGCAGTCCAGGGGCCTTGAACACTGAAGCTTTCTTT,CASSPGALNTEAFF
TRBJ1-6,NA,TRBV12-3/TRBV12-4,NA,TGTGCCAGCAGTTCAGGACAGACAGCACCCCTCCACTTT,CASSSGQTAPLHF
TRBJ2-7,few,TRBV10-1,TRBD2,TGCGCCACCCGCGGGAGACCCTACGAGCAGTACTTC,CATRGRPYEQYF
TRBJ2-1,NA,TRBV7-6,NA,TGTGCCAGCAGCGCACGACTGAGATACAATGAGCAGTTCTTC,CASSARLRYNEQFF
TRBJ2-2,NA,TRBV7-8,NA,TGTGCCAGCAGCGCAAGCTTAGACACCGGGGAGCTGTTTTTT,CASSASLDTGELFF
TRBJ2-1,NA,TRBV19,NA,TGTGCCAGTAGTACCAGAAATGAGCAGTTCTTC,CASSTRNEQFF
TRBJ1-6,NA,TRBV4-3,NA,TGCGCCAGCAGGCAGGCCCCTAATTCACCCCTCCACTTT,CASRQAPNSPLHF
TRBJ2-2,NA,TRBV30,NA,TGTGCCTGGATGAACGGTAACACCGGGGAGCTGTTTTTT,CAWMNGNTGELFF
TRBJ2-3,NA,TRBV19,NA,TGTGCCAGTAATCAGGGGGGCCCAGATACGCAGTATTTT,CASNQGGPDTQYF
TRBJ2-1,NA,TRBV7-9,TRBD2,TGTGCCAGCACTCGGGGTAGCGGGAGGTCCTACAATGAGCAGTTCTTC,CASTRGSGRSYNEQFF
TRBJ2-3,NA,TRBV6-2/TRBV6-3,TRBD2,TGTGCCAGCAGTCAATCGGTAGTAGCGGGAATAGATACGCAGTATTTT,CASSQSVVAGIDTQYF
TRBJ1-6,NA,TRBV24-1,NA,TGTGCCACCAGTTCTCCCGTCAGTCCCCTCCACTTT,CATSSPVSPLHF
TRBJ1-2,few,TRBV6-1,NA,TGTGCCAGCAGTGAATTAGGGGCTTTTTCGGGTAACTATGGCTACACCTTC,CASSELGAFSGNYGYTF
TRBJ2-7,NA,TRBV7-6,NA,TGTGCCAGCAGCCCAATGGTCGGGGACACGATACTTTACGAGCAGTACTTC,CASSPMVGDTILYEQYF
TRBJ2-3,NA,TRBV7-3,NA,TGTGCCAGCAGCTTACGTGGGAGTAGGAGGACAGATACGCAGTATTTT,CASSLRGSRRTDTQYF
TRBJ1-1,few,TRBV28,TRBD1,TGTGCCAGCAGTGCCCCGACAGGGTGGGACACTGAAGCTTTCTTT,CASSAPTGWDTEAFF